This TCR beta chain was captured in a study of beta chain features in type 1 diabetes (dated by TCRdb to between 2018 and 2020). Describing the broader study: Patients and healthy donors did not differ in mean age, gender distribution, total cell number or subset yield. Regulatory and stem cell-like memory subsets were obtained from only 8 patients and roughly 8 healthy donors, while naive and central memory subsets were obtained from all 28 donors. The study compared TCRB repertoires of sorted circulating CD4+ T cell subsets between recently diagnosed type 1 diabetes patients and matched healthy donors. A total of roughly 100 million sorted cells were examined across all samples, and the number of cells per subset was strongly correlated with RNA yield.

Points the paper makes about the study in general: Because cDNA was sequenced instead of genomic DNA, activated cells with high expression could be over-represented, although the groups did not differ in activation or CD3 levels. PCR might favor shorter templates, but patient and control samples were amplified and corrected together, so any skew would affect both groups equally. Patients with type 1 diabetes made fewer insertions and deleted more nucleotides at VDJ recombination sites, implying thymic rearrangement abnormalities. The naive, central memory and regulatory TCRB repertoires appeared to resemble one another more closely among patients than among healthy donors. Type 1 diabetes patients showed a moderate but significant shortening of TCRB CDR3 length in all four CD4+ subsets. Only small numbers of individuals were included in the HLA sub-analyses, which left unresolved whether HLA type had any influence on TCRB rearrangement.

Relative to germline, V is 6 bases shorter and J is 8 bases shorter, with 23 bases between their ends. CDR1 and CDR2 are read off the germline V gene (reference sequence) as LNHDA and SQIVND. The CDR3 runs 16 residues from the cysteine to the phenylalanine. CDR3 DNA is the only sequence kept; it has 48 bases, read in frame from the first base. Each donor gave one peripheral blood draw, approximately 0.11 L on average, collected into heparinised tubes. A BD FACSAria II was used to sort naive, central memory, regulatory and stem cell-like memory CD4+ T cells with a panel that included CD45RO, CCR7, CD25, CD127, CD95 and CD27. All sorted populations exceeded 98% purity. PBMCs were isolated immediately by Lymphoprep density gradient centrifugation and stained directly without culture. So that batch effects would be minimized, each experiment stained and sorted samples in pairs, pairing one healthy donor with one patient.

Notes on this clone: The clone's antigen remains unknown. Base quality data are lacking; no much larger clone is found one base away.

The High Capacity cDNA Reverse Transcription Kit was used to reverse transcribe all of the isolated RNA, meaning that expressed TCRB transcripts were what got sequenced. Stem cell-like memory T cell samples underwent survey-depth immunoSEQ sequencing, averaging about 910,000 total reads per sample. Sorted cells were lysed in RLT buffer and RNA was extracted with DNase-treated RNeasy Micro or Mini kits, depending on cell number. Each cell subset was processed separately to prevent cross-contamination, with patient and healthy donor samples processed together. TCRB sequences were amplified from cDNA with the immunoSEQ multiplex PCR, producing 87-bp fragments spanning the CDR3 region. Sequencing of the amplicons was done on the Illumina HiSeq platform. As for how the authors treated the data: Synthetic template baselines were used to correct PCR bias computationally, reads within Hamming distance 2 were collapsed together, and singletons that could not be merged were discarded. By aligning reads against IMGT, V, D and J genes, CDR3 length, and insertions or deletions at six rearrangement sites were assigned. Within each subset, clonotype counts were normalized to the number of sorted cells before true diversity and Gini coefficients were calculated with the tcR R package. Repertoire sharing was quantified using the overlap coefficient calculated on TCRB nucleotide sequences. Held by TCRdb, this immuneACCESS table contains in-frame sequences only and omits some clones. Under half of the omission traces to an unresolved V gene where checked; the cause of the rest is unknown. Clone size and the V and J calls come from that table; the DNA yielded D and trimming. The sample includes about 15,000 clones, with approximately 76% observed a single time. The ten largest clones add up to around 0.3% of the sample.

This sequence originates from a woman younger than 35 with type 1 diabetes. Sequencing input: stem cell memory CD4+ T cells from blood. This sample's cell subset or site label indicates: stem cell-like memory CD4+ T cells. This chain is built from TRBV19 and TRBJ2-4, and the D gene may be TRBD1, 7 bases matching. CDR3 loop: CASRSGEGGGRDIQYF. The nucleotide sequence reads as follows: TGTGCCAGTAGATCGGGGGAAGGAGGGGGCAGGGACATTCAGTACTTC.